This is a list of T cell receptor beta chains from one sample in a study of cytomegalovirus exposure and HLA in healthy donors. Profiled with immunoSEQ multiplex PCR; TCRdb holds only in-frame clones, not every one. The sample includes some 160,000 clones, 65% to 85% of them seen just once. Sequenced material: PBMCs. The receptor source for this set is a woman aged 40 to 50 in good health and CMV-seropositive. Each CDR3 is given with its conserved first and last residue. The D gene is left open where the match is weak. Where a row states a size, it is once, few, many or the class of an expanded clone; other rows omit it.

TRBV30,once,NA,TRBJ1-5,TGTGCCTGGAGTTCAGGGGCGAGGAATCAGCCCCAGCATTTT,CAWSSGARNQPQHF
TRBV7-9,NA,TRBD2,TRBJ2-1,TGTGCCAGCAGCCTTACGCTAGCGGGGGGCAATGAGCAGTTCTTC,CASSLTLAGGNEQFF
TRBV27,NA,TRBD1,TRBJ2-1,TGTGCCAGCAGTACCCCGGGACAGGGGGCGCGAAATGAGCAGTTCTTC,CASSTPGQGARNEQFF
TRBV5-1,NA,TRBD1,TRBJ2-3,TGCGCCAGCAGCGGGGGACAGGGGGCGGTAGATACGCAGTATTTT,CASSGGQGAVDTQYF
TRBV5-3,NA,NA,TRBJ2-7,TGTGCCAGAAGCTTAATCTCCTTCTCCTACGAGCAGTACTTC,CARSLISFSYEQYF
TRBV10-3,NA,NA,TRBJ1-5,TGTGCCACTTCGTGGGCCATTGATCAGCCCCAGCATTTT,CATSWAIDQPQHF
TRBV5-4,NA,NA,TRBJ1-1,TGTGCCAGCAGACCACAGGGAGATCGGACTGAAGCTTTCTTT,CASRPQGDRTEAFF
TRBV9,once,TRBD1,TRBJ1-3,TGTGCCAGCAGCGCACATGATGAAGATGGACAGGGGCCAGTCTCTGGAAACACCATATATTTT,CASSAHDEDGQGPVSGNTIYF
TRBV9,NA,TRBD2,TRBJ2-1,TGTGCCAGCAGCCGGAGCGGGGGGGGCCACAATGAGCAGTTCTTC,CASSRSGGGHNEQFF
TRBV6-1,NA,NA,TRBJ2-7,TGTGCCAGCAGTGGACCGGACAGCCGATTACACGACAACGAGCAGTACTTC,CASSGPDSRLHDNEQYF
TRBV7-2,NA,TRBD2,TRBJ2-2,TGTGCCAGCAGCCTAAGACTAGCGGGGGTGGGGACCGGGGAGCTGTTTTTT,CASSLRLAGVGTGELFF
TRBV4-2,once,TRBD2,TRBJ2-3,TGTGCCAGCAGCCAACCCATAGCGGGGGGCACAGATACGCAGTATTTT,CASSQPIAGGTDTQYF
TRBV6-5,NA,NA,TRBJ1-2,TGTGCCAGCAGGGACACTCGTAACTATGGCTACACCTTC,CASRDTRNYGYTF
TRBV5-4,many,NA,TRBJ1-4,TGTGCCAGCAGCTTGGAAGTCAACGCGAATGAAAAACTGTTTTTT,CASSLEVNANEKLFF
TRBV15,medium-sized,NA,TRBJ1-5,TGTGCCACCAGCAGAGGGGCCCCGGGGGGGCTTAGCAATCAGCCCCAGCATTTT,CATSRGAPGGLSNQPQHF
TRBV9,NA,NA,TRBJ1-2,TGTGCCAGCAGCGTAGCTGAGGGGGTAGGCGGCTACACCTTC,CASSVAEGVGGYTF
TRBV11-2,NA,TRBD1,TRBJ2-7,TGTGCCAGCAGCTTAGAACAGGGGGCCTACGAGCAGTACTTC,CASSLEQGAYEQYF
TRBV28,NA,TRBD2,TRBJ2-1,TGTGCCAGCAGAACGGGGGGGGCTAATGAGCAGTTCTTC,CASRTGGANEQFF
TRBV7-9,NA,NA,TRBJ2-5,TGTTCCAGCAGCTTTCAGTGGCAGACCCAGTACTTC,CSSSFQWQTQYF
TRBV5-1,NA,NA,TRBJ1-6,TGCGCCAGCAGCTTGGAACAGGGCAGTTCACCCCTCCACTTT,CASSLEQGSSPLHF
TRBV7-3,NA,NA,TRBJ2-1,TGTGCCAGCAGCTTTTCGGGACAAACACAAGAGACCCAGTTCTTC,CASSFSGQTQETQFF
TRBV25-1,NA,NA,TRBJ1-2,TGTGCCAGCAGTGAATATGATGGGACTCTATATGGCTACACCTTC,CASSEYDGTLYGYTF
TRBV5-4,NA,TRBD1,TRBJ2-3,TGTGCCAGCAGGGACAGGGCCTTCACAGATACGCAGTATTTT,CASRDRAFTDTQYF
TRBV7-8,NA,NA,TRBJ1-1,TGTGCCAGCAGCGCTACAGGGCGGGACACTGAAGCTTTCTTT,CASSATGRDTEAFF
TRBV2,NA,TRBD1,TRBJ2-7,TGTGCCAGCAGGCCCCGTAGGGACAGCTCCTACGAGCAGTACTTC,CASRPRRDSSYEQYF
TRBV28,NA,TRBD1,TRBJ1-1,TGTGCCAGCAGGGGGACAGCGAACACTGAAGCTTTCTTT,CASRGTANTEAFF
TRBV19,NA,TRBD1,TRBJ1-2,TGTGCCAGTAACCCGACAGGGGCTAGCTATGGCTACACCTTC,CASNPTGASYGYTF
TRBV5-8,NA,NA,TRBJ1-6,TGTGCCAGCAGCACCAGACAGTCCTGGGTGGATAATTCACCCCTCCACTTT,CASSTRQSWVDNSPLHF
TRBV5-1,NA,TRBD1,TRBJ1-1,TGCGCCAGCAGCCCAGATCCCAGCGAGGGGGCGTTCACTGAAGCTTTCTTT,CASSPDPSEGAFTEAFF
TRBV7-2,NA,NA,TRBJ1-2,TGTGCCAGCAGCCTGGACAGTTATAAATTCTACACCTTC,CASSLDSYKFYTF
TRBV15,once,NA,TRBJ2-3,TGTGCCACCAGCCCTGGGGGGAACACAGATACGCAGTATTTT,CATSPGGNTDTQYF
TRBV11-2,NA,TRBD1,TRBJ1-2,TGTGCCAGCAGTTGGGGACAGAACTATGGCTACACCTTC,CASSWGQNYGYTF
TRBV19,few,NA,TRBJ1-4,TGTGCCAGTAGTATAGATGGAGTTAATGAAAAACTGTTTTTT,CASSIDGVNEKLFF
TRBV9,NA,NA,TRBJ1-2,TGTGCCAGCAGCGTAGTGCCAGGGCGGCTCCTTTATGGCTACACCTTC,CASSVVPGRLLYGYTF
TRBV7-9,few,NA,TRBJ1-1,TGTGCCAGCAGCTTCGGGGGTAGCCACACTGAAGCTTTCTTT,CASSFGGSHTEAFF
TRBV7-2,NA,TRBD2,TRBJ2-5,TGTGCCAGCGTAGCTAGCGGGGGGGCTGAGACCCAGTACTTC,CASVASGGAETQYF
TRBV27,NA,TRBD1,TRBJ1-2,TGTGCCAGCAGACCTACAGGGGTCGGTGGCTACACCTTC,CASRPTGVGGYTF
TRBV5-5,few,NA,TRBJ2-2,TGTGCCAGCAGCAATAGCGGAACCGGGGAGCTGTTTTTT,CASSNSGTGELFF
TRBV29-1,NA,NA,TRBJ2-4,TGCAGCGTTGGCCAGATGAAAAACAGTCAGTACTTC,CSVGQMKNSQYF
TRBV12-5,NA,NA,TRBJ1-2,TGTGCTAGTGGTTTGGTGTTAGCCTCCAGTGGCTATGGCTACACCTTC,CASGLVLASSGYGYTF
TRBV6-5,NA,NA,TRBJ2-1,TGTGCCAGCAGTTTCTTCGGTGAGCAGTTCTTC,CASSFFGEQFF
TRBV9,few,NA,TRBJ2-7,TGTGCCAGCAGCGCCAATTACGAGCAGTACTTC,CASSANYEQYF
TRBV19,NA,NA,TRBJ2-7,TGTGCCAGTAGCCCCACCTACCTGTACGAGCAGTACTTC,CASSPTYLYEQYF
TRBV30,NA,NA,TRBJ1-3,TGTGCCTGGGGACGGGACTCTGGAAACACCATATATTTT,CAWGRDSGNTIYF